This T cell receptor (beta chain) was profiled in a study of cytomegalovirus exposure and HLA in healthy donors. Study-level background: Falling in the Caucasian-associated ancestry cluster were 80% to 90% of about 400 genotyped donors.

The donors, nominally healthy at sampling, likely had unrecorded immune exposures. Germline values: CDR1 LNHNV, CDR2 YYDKDF (reference sequence). Between the trimmed V and J ends, which lost 1 base and 6 bases, there was a span of 16 bases. This CDR3 spans 16 amino acids. In the PCR, 60 Vbeta and 13 Jbeta primers were used. Sequencing used immunoSEQ multiplex PCR; TCRdb keeps in-frame clones, though not all of them. The repertoire holds about 170,000 clones, with approximately 78% as singletons. Study-level findings and limits: The number of N-insertions in an Asian-associated ancestry cluster was reportedly below the approximately 700-donor mean in a later analysis. Most TCR sequences were seen very rarely across donors, but some public TCRs occurred in many.

With regard to this clone: The antigen remains undetermined.

This chain joins TRBV15 and TRBJ2-1; D possibly corresponds to TRBD2 (6 bases). Sequences were obtained from PBMCs. The clonotype comes from a woman aged 18-29 years in good health and CMV-seronegative. The CDR3: CATSRGGGTLPNEQFF. The CDR3, as DNA: TGTGCCACCAGCAGAGGAGGCGGGACCCTTCCCAATGAGCAGTTCTTC.